The 11 T cell receptor beta chains below all came from one sample that was sequenced in a study of vaccination and CD4 T cells after COVID-19. Treatment of the sample: approximately 9-day PBMC culture with coronavirus spike peptide pools or control peptides (ViraFEST assay). These receptors are not linked to any known antigen. Oncomine TCR Beta short-read sequencing was applied to DNA from cultured CD4+ T cells. MiXCR, run by TCRdb on the PCR reads, gives a single entry per CDR3 protein. Of around 18,000 distinct CDR3 sequences listed, 35% to 45% are singletons. The sequencing input was CD4+ T cells from blood, cultured in vitro. The source is a human donor who had recovered from COVID-19.

This clonotype has a handful of counts. The rearrangement uses TRBV27 and TRBJ1-5; D might be TRBD1 (5 bases). Germline CDR1 is MNHEY and CDR2 is SMNVEV (reference sequence). The V gene lost 8 bases and the J gene lost 3 bases, with 17 bases spanning the gap. The CDR3 is made up of 15 amino acids. The DNA of the CDR3 is TGTGCCAGCTCTCAGGCCGGGGCTATCAATCAGCCCCAGCATTTT. It specifies CASSQAGAINQPQHF.

The V call is TRBV6-1, the J call TRBJ1-5; D is unclear. The ends were cut back, 6 bases at V and 8 bases at J, with 23 bases in the middle. The CDR3 spans 16 residues. Germline-derived CDR1 and CDR2 are MNHNS and SASEGT. The CDR3 bases are TGTGCCAGCAGCTTACGACTCCCGGGCCCCTGGAAGCCCCAGCATTTT. As protein: CASSLRLPGPWKPQHF.

V usage is TRBV20-1 and J usage is TRBJ1-2; D is ambiguous. CDR1 DFQATT and CDR2 SNEGSKA come from the germline V gene (reference sequence). This CDR3 is 12 amino acids long. Between the trimmed V and J ends, which lost 3 bases and 6 bases, there was a span of 11 bases. The CDR3 nucleotides are TGCAGTGCTAGTAGGGAAGTTCATGGCTACACCTTC. Translation: CSASREVHGYTF.

This clonotype came up a few times. V is TRBV12-3 or TRBV12-4 and J is TRBJ2-1; TRBD2 matches at 9 bases. V shed 6 bases and J 3 bases; nucleotides not matched to a gene: 6. This CDR3 has 15 residues. The CDR3 DNA reads TGTGCCAGCAGATTCCTAGCGGGGAGCTACAATGAGCAGTTCTTC. Amino acids: CASRFLAGSYNEQFF.

This clonotype was picked up a small number of times. The chain uses TRBV21-1 and TRBJ1-2; the table gives TRBD1 as D, unverified against the DNA. TRBV21-1 is annotated as a pseudogene. The CDR3 covers 17 residues. The CDR3, as DNA: TGTGCCAGCAGCAGTAAAACCGGGACACCTGCTAACTATGGCTACACCTTC. Encoded protein: CASSSKTGTPANYGYTF.

The V gene is TRBV11-2, the J gene TRBJ2-3; a weak D match, TRBD2 (5 bases). Between the trimmed V and J ends, which lost 5 bases and 5 bases, there was a span of 11 bases. The CDR3 extends over 13 amino acids. Germline loops: CDR1 SGHAT, CDR2 FQNNGV. This chain's CDR3 is CASSLQLGDTQYF. For the CDR3, the DNA is TGTGCCAGCAGCCTTCAACTAGGAGATACGCAGTATTTT.

This clonotype is a singleton in its sample. The chain carries TRBV28 and TRBJ2-3, with 13 bases lining up with TRBD2. The CDR3 runs 17 residues. V shed 5 bases and J 6 bases; nucleotides not matched to a gene: 11. Per the germline V gene, CDR1 is MDHEN and CDR2 is SYDVKM. CDR3 in DNA: TGTGCCAGCAGTCCGTCCCCGACTAGCGGGAGGTTGGATACGCAGTATTTT. Translating gives CASSPSPTSGRLDTQYF.

The table lists this clonotype with a few counts. V and J are TRBV20-1 and TRBJ1-2; 8 bases match TRBD1. The CDR3 has 15 amino acids. V lost 3 bases and J lost 8; bases outside the gene matches: 14. From germline, CDR1 is DFQATT and CDR2 SNEGSKA (reference sequence). The DNA of the CDR3 is TGCAGTGCTAGCCAGGAGCTTCAGGGGGCGGGGGGCTACACCTTC. This encodes CSASQELQGAGGYTF.

This clonotype was seen a few times. CDR3 sequence: CASSSRQGKGRNEQFF. The CDR3 nucleotides are TGTGCCAGCAGCTCCCGACAGGGCAAGGGGCGGAATGAGCAGTTCTTC. The gene calls are TRBV7-9 and TRBJ2-1; TRBD1 agrees at 7 bases. Trimming cost V 4 bases and J 7 bases; bases outside gene matches: 13. Germline loops: CDR1 SEHNR, CDR2 FQNEAQ (reference sequence). The CDR3 has 16 amino acids.

The V and J genes are TRBV6-1 and TRBJ1-1; 8 nucleotides agree with TRBD1. The CDR3 runs 13 residues. The V and J ends lost 7 bases and 5 bases, in that order; junction bases with no gene match: 6. Germline loops: CDR1 MNHNS, CDR2 SASEGT. CDR3: CASIGQGGTEAFF. In nucleotides, the CDR3 is TGTGCCAGCATCGGACAGGGTGGAACTGAAGCTTTCTTT.

The chain employs TRBV7-9 and TRBJ1-3; D not certain. V was shortened by 2 bases and J by 7 bases, with 12 bases between the two germline ends. This CDR3 has 14 residues. CDR1 is SEHNR and CDR2 is FQNEAQ in the germline V gene (reference sequence). DNA of the CDR3: TGTGCCAGCAGCTTATTTGGCAGGCTTAACACCATATATTTT. Translation gives CASSLFGRLNTIYF.